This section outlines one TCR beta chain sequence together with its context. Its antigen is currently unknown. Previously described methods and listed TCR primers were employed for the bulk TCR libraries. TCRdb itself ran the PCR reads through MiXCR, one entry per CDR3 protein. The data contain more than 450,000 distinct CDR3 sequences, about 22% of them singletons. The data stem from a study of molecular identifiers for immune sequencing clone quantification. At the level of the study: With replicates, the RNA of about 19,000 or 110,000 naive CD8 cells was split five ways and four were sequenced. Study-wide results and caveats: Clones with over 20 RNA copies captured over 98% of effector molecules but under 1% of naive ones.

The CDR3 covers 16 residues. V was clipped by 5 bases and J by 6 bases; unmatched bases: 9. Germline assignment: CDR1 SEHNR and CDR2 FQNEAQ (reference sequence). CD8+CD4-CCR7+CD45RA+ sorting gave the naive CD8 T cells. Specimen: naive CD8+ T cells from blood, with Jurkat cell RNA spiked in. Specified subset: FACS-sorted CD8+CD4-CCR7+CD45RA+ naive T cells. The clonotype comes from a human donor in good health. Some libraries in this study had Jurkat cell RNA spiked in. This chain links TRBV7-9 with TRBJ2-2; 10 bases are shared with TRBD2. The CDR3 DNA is TGTGCCAGCAGCCCCGGGATAGCGGGAGGTTCCGGGGAGCTGTTTTTT. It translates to CASSPGIAGGSGELFF.